These 14 T cell receptor beta chains were sequenced from one sample in a study of cytomegalovirus exposure and HLA in healthy donors. The study ran its PCR with 60 Vbeta and 13 Jbeta primers. Using immunoSEQ multiplex PCR, the repertoire was profiled, and TCRdb retains in-frame clones only, with some absent. The table records 150,000 or so clones, around 85% of them present only once. The sequencing sample was made of PBMCs. Every receptor here comes from a man aged 50 to 60 in good health and CMV-seropositive.

The CDR3 DNA follows: TGTGCCACCCTCCGGGGAGGAACAGATACGCAGTATTTT. Encoded protein: CATLRGGTDTQYF. The genes are TRBV7-2 and TRBJ2-3; D perhaps matches TRBD2 (6 bases). V was cut by 10 bases and J by 3 bases, with 14 bases left in between. Germline V lookup: CDR1 SGHTA, CDR2 FQGNSA. The CDR3 totals 13 residues.

V and J are TRBV7-9 and TRBJ1-6; 9 bases map to TRBD1. Unmatched junction bases numbered 1, after V lost 8 bases and J lost 5 bases. The CDR3 is made up of 13 amino acids. CDR1 SEHNR and CDR2 FQNEAQ come from the germline V gene (reference sequence). CDR3 DNA sequence: TGTGCCAGCGGGACAGGGAATAATTCACCCCTCCACTTT. This gives the protein CASGTGNNSPLHF.

J is TRBJ1-1 and V is TRBV5-1, with TRBD1 as a possible D gene (6 bases). Deletions cut 6 bases from V and 3 bases from J, with 15 bases between. This CDR3 contains 14 residues. The germline V gene has CDR1 SGHRS and CDR2 YFSETQ. The CDR3 nucleotides read TGCGCCAGCACCTCTGGGGGCTTGGACACTGAAGCTTTCTTT. This codes for CASTSGGLDTEAFF.

The chain joins TRBV7-2 to TRBJ2-1; possible D gene TRBD2, 5 bases. CDR3 size: 13 residues. V was trimmed by 5 bases and J by 8 bases, leaving 13 bases between them. Germline CDR1 is SGHTA and CDR2 is FQGNSA. CDR3 bases: TGTGCCAGCAGCCCCCCGGCTAGCCATGAGCAGTTCTTC. As protein: CASSPPASHEQFF.

The chain employs TRBV9 and TRBJ2-1, with 11 bases lining up with TRBD1. This CDR3 has 15 residues. CDR1 is SGDLS and CDR2 is YYNGEE in the germline V gene. V gave up 2 bases and J gave up 7 bases; unmatched junction bases: 5. CDR3 DNA: TGTGCCAGCAGCGTGGGACAGGGGGTGGGGAATGAGCAGTTCTTC. Protein product: CASSVGQGVGNEQFF.

The gene calls are TRBV28 and TRBJ1-4; TRBD1 matches 8 bases. The CDR3 loop spans 15 amino acids. CDR1 is MDHEN, CDR2 SYDVKM, per germline. V trimming: 6 bases; J trimming: 3 bases; junction bases outside the gene matches: 6. The CDR3 sequence: CASRPQGAPNEKLFF. Here the CDR3 DNA reads TGTGCCAGCAGACCCCAGGGGGCCCCTAATGAAAAACTGTTTTTT.

This clone has only one observation. V is TRBV5-1 and J is TRBJ2-7; D perhaps matches TRBD1 (5 bases). CDR3 length: 18 residues. V shed 0 bases and J shed 0 bases, with 19 bases lying between them. The V gene's germline CDR1 is SGHRS and CDR2 YFSETQ. DNA for the CDR3: TGCGCCAGCAGCTTGGTAGGGATGGCAGGGTTGAGCTCCTACGAGCAGTACTTC. Translating it yields CASSLVGMAGLSSYEQYF.

Only a few counts were recorded for this clone. The J gene is TRBJ1-2, the V gene TRBV6-1, with a weak D call TRBD1 (6 bases). The CDR3 sequence is 16 residues long. Germline loops: CDR1 MNHNS, CDR2 SASEGT. The ends were cut back, 4 bases at V and 4 bases at J, with 19 bases in the middle. Written as DNA, the CDR3 is TGTGCCAGCAGTGGCGGTGAGGGGAAACAGGGCTATGGCTACACCTTC. Encoded protein: CASSGGEGKQGYGYTF.

This clone occurred a few times. Additional DNA sequences in this sample encode the identical CDR3. V usage is TRBV9 and J usage is TRBJ2-7, with TRBD2 as a possible D gene (6 bases). Trimming took off 2 bases at V and 1 base at J, with 7 bases between the two ends. The CDR3 runs to 13 residues. The V gene's germline CDR1 is SGDLS and CDR2 YYNGEE. As DNA, the CDR3 is TGTGCCAGCAGCGTCGGGGGATCCTACGAGCAGTACTTC. Translated, it gives CASSVGGSYEQYF.

This clone was seen just once. The chain joins TRBV28 to TRBJ2-1, with a possible D match to TRBD2 (6 bases). Germline V gene lookup returns CDR1 MDHEN and CDR2 SYDVKM. CDR3 length equals 13 residues. V gave up 5 bases and J gave up 6 bases, with 11 bases separating them. CDR3 protein: CASSPRGGNEQFF. DNA of the CDR3: TGTGCCAGCAGTCCCCGGGGAGGCAATGAGCAGTTCTTC.

This clone was counted only a few times. The chain recombines TRBV5-1 with TRBJ1-3; D is possibly TRBD1 (6 bases). Deletions cut 3 bases from V and 0 bases from J, with 13 bases between. Germline assignment: CDR1 SGHRS and CDR2 YFSETQ. The CDR3 loop spans 16 amino acids. CDR3 sequence (DNA): TGCGCCAGCAGCTCGGGACACCCGAGCTCTGGAAACACCATATATTTT. As protein: CASSSGHPSSGNTIYF.

The chain combines TRBV27 with TRBJ2-1; TRBD1 is a possible D gene (6 bases). The CDR3 is 15 residues long. CDR1 MNHEY and CDR2 SMNVEV come from the germline V gene (reference sequence). V gave up 4 bases and J gave up 4 bases, with 14 bases separating them. The CDR3 region is CASSSGTMSYNEQFF. CDR3 DNA: TGTGCCAGCAGTTCAGGGACAATGTCATACAATGAGCAGTTCTTC.

The chain recombines TRBV5-1 with TRBJ2-1, with 8 bases matching TRBD1. Germline CDR1 SGHRS, CDR2 YFSETQ. The CDR3 is 14 amino acids. With V trimmed by 3 bases and J by 8 bases, 7 bases remained unmatched. This CDR3 reads CASSSQGASDEQFF. In DNA form, the CDR3 reads TGCGCCAGCAGCTCCCAGGGGGCTAGCGATGAGCAGTTCTTC.

The chain links TRBV11-1 to TRBJ2-2, with 9 bases fitting TRBD2. This CDR3 has 14 amino acids. Germline-derived CDR1 and CDR2 are SGHAT and FQDESV (reference sequence). Germline trimming cut 3 bases from V and 6 bases from J; bases unmatched to any gene: 2. The CDR3 DNA sequence: TGTGCCAGCAGCTTTTTAGCGGGAGCCGGGGAGCTGTTTTTT. Translation: CASSFLAGAGELFF. The entire variable domain, with the rest obtained from reference TRBV11-1 and TRBJ2-2, is as follows: EAEVAQSPRYKITEKSQAVAFWCDPISGHATLYWYRQILGQGPELLVQFQDESVVDDSQLPKDRFSAERLKGVDSTLKIQPAELGDSAMYLCASSFLAGAGELFFGEGSRLTVL.